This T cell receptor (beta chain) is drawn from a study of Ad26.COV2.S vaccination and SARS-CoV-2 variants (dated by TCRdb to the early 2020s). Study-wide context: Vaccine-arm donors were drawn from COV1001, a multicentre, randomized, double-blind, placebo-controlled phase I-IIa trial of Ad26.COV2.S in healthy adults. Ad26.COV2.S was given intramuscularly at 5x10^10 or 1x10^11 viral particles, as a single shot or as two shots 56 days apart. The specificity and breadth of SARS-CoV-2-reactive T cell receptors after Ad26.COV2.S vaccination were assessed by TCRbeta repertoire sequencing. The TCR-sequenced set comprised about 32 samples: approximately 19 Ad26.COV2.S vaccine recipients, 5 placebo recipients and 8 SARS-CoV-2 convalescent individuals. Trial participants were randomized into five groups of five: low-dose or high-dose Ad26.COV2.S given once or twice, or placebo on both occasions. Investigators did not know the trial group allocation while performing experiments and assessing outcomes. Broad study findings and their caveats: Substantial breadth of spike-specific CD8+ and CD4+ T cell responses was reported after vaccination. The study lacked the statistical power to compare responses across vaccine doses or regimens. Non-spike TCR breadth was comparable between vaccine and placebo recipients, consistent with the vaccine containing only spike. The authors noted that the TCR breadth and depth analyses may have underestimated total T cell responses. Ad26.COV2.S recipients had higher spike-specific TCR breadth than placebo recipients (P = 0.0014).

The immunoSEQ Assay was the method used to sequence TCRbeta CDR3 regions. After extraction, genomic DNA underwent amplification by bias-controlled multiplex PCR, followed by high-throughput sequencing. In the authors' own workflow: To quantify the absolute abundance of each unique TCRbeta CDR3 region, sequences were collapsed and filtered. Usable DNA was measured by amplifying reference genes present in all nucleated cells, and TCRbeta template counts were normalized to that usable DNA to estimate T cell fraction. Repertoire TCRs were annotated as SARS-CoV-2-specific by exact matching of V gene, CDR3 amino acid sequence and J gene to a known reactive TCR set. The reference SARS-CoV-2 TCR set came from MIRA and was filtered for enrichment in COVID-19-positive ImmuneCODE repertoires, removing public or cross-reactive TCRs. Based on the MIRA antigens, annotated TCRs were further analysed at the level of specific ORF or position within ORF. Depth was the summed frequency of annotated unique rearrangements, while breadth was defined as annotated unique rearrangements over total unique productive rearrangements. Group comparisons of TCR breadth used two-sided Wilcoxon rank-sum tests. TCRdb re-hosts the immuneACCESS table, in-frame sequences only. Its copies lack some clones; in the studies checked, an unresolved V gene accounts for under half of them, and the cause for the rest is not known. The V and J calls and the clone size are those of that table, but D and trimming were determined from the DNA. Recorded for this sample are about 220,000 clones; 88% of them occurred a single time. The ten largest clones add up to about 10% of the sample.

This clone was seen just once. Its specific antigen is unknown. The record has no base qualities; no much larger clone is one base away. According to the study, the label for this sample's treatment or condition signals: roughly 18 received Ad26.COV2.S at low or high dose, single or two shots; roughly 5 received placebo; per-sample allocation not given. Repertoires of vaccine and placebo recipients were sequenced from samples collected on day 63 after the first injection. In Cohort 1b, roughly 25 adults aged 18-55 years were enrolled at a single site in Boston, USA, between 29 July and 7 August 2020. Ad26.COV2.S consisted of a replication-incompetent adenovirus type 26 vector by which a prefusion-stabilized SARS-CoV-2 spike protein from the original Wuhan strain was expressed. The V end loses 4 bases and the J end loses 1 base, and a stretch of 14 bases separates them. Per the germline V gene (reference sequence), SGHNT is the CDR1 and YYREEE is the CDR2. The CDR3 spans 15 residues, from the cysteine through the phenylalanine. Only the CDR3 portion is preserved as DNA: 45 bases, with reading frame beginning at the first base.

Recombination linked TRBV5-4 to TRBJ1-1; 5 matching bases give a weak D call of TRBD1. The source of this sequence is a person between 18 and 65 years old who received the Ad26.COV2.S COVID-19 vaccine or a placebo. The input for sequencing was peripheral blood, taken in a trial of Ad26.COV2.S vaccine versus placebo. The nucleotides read TGTGCCAGCAGCGGTCCGGGACCTCAGAACACTGAAGCTTTCTTT. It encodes CASSGPGPQNTEAFF. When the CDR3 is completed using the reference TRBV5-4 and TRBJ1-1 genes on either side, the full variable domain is ETGVTQSPTHLIKTRGQQVTLRCSSQSGHNTVSWYQQALGQGPQFIFQYYREEENGRGNFPPRFSGLQFPNYSSELNVNALELDDSALYLCASSGPGPQNTEAFFGQGTRLTVV.